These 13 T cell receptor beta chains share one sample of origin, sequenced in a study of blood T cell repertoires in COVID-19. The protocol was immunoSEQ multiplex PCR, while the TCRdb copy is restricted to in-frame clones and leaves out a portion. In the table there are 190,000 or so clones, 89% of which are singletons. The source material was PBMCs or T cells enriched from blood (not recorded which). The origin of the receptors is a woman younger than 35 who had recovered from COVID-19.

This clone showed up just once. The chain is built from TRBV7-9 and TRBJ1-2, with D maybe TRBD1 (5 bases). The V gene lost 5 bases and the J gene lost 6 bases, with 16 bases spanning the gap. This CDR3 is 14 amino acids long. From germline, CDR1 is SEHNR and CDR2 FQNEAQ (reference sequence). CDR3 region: CASSVPGGDHGYTF. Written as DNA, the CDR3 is TGTGCCAGCAGCGTGCCGGGAGGGGACCATGGCTACACCTTC.

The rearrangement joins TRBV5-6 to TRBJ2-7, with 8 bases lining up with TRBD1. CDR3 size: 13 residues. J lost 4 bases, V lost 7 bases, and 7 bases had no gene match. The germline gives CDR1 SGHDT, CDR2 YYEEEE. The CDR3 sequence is CASGGQGIYEQYF. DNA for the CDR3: TGTGCCAGCGGCGGACAGGGAATATACGAGCAGTACTTC. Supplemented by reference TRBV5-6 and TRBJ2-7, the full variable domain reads DAGVTQSPTHLIKTRGQQVTLRCSPKSGHDTVSWYQQALGQGPQFIFQYYEEEERQRGNFPDRFSGHQFPNYSSELNVNALLLGDSALYLCASGGQGIYEQYFGPGTRLTVT.

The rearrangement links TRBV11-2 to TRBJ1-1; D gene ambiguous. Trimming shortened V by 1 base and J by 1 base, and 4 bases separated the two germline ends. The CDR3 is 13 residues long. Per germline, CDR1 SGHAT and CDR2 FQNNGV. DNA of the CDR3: TGTGCCAGCAGCTTAGGAGGGAACACTGAAGCTTTCTTT. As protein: CASSLGGNTEAFF. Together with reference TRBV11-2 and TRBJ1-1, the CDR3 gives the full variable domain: EAGVAQSPRYKIIEKRQSVAFWCNPISGHATLYWYQQILGQGPKLLIQFQNNGVVDDSQLPKDRFSAERLKGVDSTLKIQPAKLEDSAVYLCASSLGGNTEAFFGQGTRLTVV.

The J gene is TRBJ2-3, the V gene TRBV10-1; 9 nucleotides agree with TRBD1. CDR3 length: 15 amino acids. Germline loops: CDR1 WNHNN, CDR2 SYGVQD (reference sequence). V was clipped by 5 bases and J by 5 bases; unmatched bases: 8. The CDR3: CASSPGTGNGDTQYF. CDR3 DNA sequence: TGCGCCAGCAGTCCCGGGACAGGGAACGGAGATACGCAGTATTTT.

This CDR3 is CASSEDRQSYGYTF. The DNA for the CDR3 is TGTGCCAGCAGTGAGGACAGGCAGTCCTATGGCTACACCTTC. The rearrangement links TRBV2 to TRBJ1-2; 7 bases fit TRBD1. Germline V lookup: CDR1 SNHLY, CDR2 FYNNEI. V was pared by 3 bases and J by 4 bases, with 5 bases of the junction left unmatched. CDR3 length: 14 residues. Filled out from reference TRBV2 and TRBJ1-2, the complete variable domain reads EPEVTQTPSHQVTQMGQEVILRCVPISNHLYFYWYRQILGQKVEFLVSFYNNEISEKSEIFDDQFSVERPDGSNFTLKIRSTKLEDSAMYFCASSEDRQSYGYTFGSGTRLTVV.

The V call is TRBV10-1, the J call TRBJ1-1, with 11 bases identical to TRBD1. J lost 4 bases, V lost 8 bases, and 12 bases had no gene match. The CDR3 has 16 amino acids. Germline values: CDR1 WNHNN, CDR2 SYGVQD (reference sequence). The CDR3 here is CASAGRGGTGGTEAFF. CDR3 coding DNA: TGCGCCAGCGCGGGTCGGGGAGGGACAGGGGGCACTGAAGCTTTCTTT.

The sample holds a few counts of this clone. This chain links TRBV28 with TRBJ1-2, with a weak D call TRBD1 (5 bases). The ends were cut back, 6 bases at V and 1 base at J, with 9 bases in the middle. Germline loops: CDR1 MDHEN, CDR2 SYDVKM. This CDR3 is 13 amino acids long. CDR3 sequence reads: CASSRQINYGYTF. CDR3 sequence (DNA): TGTGCCAGCAGCCGACAGATTAACTATGGCTACACCTTC.

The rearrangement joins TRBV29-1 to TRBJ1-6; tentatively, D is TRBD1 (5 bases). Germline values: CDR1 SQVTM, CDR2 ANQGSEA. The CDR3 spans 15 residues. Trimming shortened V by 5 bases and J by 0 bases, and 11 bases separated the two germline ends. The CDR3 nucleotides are TGCAGCGTTACAGACAGCGCCTCCTATAATTCACCCCTCCACTTT. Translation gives CSVTDSASYNSPLHF.

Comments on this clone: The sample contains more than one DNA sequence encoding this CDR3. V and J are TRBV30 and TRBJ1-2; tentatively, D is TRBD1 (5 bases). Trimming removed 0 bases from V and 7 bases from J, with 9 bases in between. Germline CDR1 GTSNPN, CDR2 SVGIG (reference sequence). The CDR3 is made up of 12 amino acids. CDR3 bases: TGTGCCTGGAGTGTCGGCGGGGGTGGCTACACCTTC. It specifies CAWSVGGGGYTF.

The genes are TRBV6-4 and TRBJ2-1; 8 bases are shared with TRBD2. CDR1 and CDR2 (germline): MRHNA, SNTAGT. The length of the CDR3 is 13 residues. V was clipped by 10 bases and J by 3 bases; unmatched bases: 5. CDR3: CATSAGDYNEQFF. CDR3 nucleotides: TGTGCCACCTCAGCGGGGGACTACAATGAGCAGTTCTTC.

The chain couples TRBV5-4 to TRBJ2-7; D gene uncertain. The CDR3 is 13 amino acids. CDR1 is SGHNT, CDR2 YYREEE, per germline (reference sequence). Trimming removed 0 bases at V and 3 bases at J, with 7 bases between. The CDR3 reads CASSLALHYEQYF. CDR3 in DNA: TGTGCCAGCAGCTTGGCCTTACACTACGAGCAGTACTTC.

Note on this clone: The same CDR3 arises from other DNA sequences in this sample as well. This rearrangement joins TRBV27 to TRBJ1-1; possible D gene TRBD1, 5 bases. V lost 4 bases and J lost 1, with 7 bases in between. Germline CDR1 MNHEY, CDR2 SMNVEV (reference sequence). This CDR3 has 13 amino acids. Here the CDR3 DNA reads TGTGCCAGCAGTTCTCAGGGGAACACTGAAGCTTTCTTT. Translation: CASSSQGNTEAFF.

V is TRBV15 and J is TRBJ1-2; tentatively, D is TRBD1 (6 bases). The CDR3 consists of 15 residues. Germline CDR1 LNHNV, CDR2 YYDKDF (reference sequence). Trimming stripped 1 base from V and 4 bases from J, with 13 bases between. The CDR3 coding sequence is TGTGCCACCAGCAGAGGGGAGGCGGGGGCCTATGGCTACACCTTC. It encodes CATSRGEAGAYGYTF.